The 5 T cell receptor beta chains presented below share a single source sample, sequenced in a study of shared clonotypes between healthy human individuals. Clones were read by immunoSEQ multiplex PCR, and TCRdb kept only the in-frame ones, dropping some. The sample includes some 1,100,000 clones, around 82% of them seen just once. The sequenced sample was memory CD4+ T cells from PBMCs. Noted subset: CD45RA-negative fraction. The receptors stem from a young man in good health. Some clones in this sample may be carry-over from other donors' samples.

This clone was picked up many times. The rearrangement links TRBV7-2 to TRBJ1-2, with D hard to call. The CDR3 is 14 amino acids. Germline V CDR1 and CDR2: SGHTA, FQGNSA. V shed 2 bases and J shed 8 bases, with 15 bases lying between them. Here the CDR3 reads CASSLSRGFDGYTF. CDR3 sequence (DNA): TGTGCCAGCAGCTTATCGAGAGGGTTCGACGGCTACACCTTC.

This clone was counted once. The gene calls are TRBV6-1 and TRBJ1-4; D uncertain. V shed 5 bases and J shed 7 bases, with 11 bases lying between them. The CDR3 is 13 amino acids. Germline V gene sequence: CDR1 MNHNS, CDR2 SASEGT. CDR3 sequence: CASSPDHTEKLFF. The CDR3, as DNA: TGTGCCAGCAGTCCGGACCATACTGAAAAACTGTTTTTT.

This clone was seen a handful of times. The CDR3 protein is CASSFPFATNEKLFF. Here the CDR3 DNA reads TGTGCCAGCAGCTTTCCGTTTGCAACTAATGAAAAACTGTTTTTT. The chain uses TRBV5-8 and TRBJ1-4; D is ambiguous. CDR1 is SGHTS, CDR2 YDEGEE, per germline. V was cut by 2 bases and J by 0 bases, with 8 bases left in between. The CDR3 runs to 15 residues.

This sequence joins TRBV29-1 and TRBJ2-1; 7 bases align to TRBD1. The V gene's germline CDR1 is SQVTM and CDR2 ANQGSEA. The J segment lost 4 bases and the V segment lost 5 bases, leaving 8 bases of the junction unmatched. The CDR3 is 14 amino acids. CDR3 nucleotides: TGCAGCGTTCTTGACAGGGCCCGATACAATGAGCAGTTCTTC. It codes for CSVLDRARYNEQFF.

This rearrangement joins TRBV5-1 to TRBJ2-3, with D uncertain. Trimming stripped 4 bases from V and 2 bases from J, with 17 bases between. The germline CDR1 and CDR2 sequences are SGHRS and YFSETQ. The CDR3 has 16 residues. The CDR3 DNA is TGCGCCAGCAGCCCGGGTAGCTCCCCCCCCACAGATACGCAGTATTTT. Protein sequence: CASSPGSSPPTDTQYF.